These 30 T cell receptor beta chains came from one sample sequenced in a study of neurological immune-mediated disorders (dated by TCRdb to about 2019). The library was made by 5' RACE. Sequenced on an Illumina HiSeq 2500. TCRdb reworked the public reads: Q25 trimming with fastp, MiXCR clone assembly, productive beta chains retained. Rows are combined by CDR3 protein, so each entry shows the most common genes and DNA. Within this sample are 120,000 or so distinct CDR3 sequences, with roughly 3.2% of them counted one time only. The top ten hold 1% to 1.5% of the sample. Sample: PBMCs. All receptors derive from a woman aged 30 to 39 with multiple sclerosis.

The J gene is TRBJ2-1, the V gene TRBV10-1; a possible D gene is TRBD1 (5 bases). From germline, CDR1 is WNHNN and CDR2 SYGVQD (reference sequence). This CDR3 region has 15 residues. V was cut by 3 bases and J by 2 bases, with 11 bases left in between. The CDR3 here is CASSDSGIAYNEQFF. The CDR3 region has the DNA TGCGCCAGCAGTGATTCAGGGATCGCCTACAATGAGCAGTTCTTC.

This clonotype was recorded many times. The CDR3 loop reads CASSLVRTKYQETQYF. The CDR3, as DNA: TGTGCCAGCAGCTTAGTGAGGACTAAGTACCAAGAGACCCAGTACTTC. The rearrangement joins TRBV7-2 to TRBJ2-5, with a tentative D call TRBD2 (6 bases). CDR3 size: 16 residues. From germline, CDR1 is SGHTA and CDR2 FQGNSA. V was trimmed by 1 base and J by 0 bases, leaving 12 bases between them.

Many counts were recorded for this clonotype. V and J are TRBV12-3 or TRBV12-4 and TRBJ1-1, with TRBD1 as a possible D gene (6 bases). The CDR3 totals 12 residues. V lost 7 bases, J lost 5 bases, and 11 bases lay in between. CDR3 region: CASNRAGTEAFF. The CDR3 DNA reads as TGTGCCAGCAACAGGGCGGGGACTGAAGCTTTCTTT.

Ten or more counts support this clonotype. The chain employs TRBV20-1 and TRBJ2-2; D is uncertain. The CDR3 spans 14 residues. Germline values: CDR1 DFQATT, CDR2 SNEGSKA (reference sequence). Trimming took 0 bases from V and 4 from J, leaving 9 bases between them. The CDR3 sequence is CSARDVRSTGELFF. The CDR3, as DNA: TGCAGTGCTAGAGATGTCCGCTCCACCGGGGAGCTGTTTTTT.

This clonotype was detected many times. The rearrangement uses TRBV5-1 and TRBJ2-7; 8 bases are shared with TRBD1. Trimming took 3 bases from V and 2 from J; bases not matched to a gene: 4. The V gene's germline CDR1 is SGHRS and CDR2 YFSETQ. The CDR3 is made up of 14 amino acids. The CDR3 DNA reads TGCGCCAGCAGCTCGCAGGACAGGGCCTACGAGCAGTACTTC. Translation gives CASSSQDRAYEQYF.

This clonotype was detected ten times or more. J is TRBJ2-3 and V is TRBV29-1; D may be TRBD2 (5 bases). Trimming cost V 8 bases and J 6 bases, with 12 bases left between them. Looked up from germline, CDR1 is SQVTM and CDR2 is ANQGSEA. The CDR3 runs 11 residues. Here the CDR3 DNA reads TGCAGCCCCCGACGCGGGGATACGCAGTATTTT. As protein: CSPRRGDTQYF.

This clonotype was observed a few times. The chain uses TRBV20-1 and TRBJ2-3; D could derive from TRBD1 or TRBD2 (5 bases each). Trimming left V 5 bases short and J 1 base short, with 16 bases between. This CDR3 comprises 15 residues. CDR1 DFQATT and CDR2 SNEGSKA come from the germline V gene (reference sequence). CDR3 bases: TGCAGTGCTGGTAGGGGAGCGAGGGGCACAGATACGCAGTATTTT. It encodes CSAGRGARGTDTQYF.

The chain joins TRBV6-5 to TRBJ1-2, with 7 bases fitting TRBD1. CDR1 is MNHEY, CDR2 SVGAGI, per germline. The CDR3 sequence is 13 residues long. J gave up 5 bases and V 4 bases, and 4 bases lay outside the gene matches. CDR3: CASSSRQGYGYTF. The CDR3 DNA sequence: TGTGCCAGCAGTTCCAGACAGGGTTATGGCTACACCTTC.

This clonotype was seen repeatedly, ten times or more. The chain is built from TRBV4-3 and TRBJ2-3; D possibly corresponds to TRBD1 (6 bases). The CDR3 is 17 amino acids. Germline assignment: CDR1 LGHNA and CDR2 YSLEER. Trimming took 0 bases from V and 10 from J, leaving 23 bases between them. CDR3 region: CASSQDSEQGRLVAQYF. Written as DNA, the CDR3 is TGCGCCAGCAGCCAAGATTCCGAACAGGGTCGGCTAGTGGCGCAGTATTTT.

Many counts were recorded for this clonotype. The gene calls are TRBV6-5 and TRBJ2-3; 7 nucleotides align to TRBD2. The CDR3 totals 17 residues. V lost 5 bases and J lost 0; bases outside the gene matches: 11. Per the germline V gene, CDR1 is MNHEY and CDR2 is SVGAGI. The CDR3 region is CASSPPTSRKSTDTQYF. CDR3 DNA sequence: TGTGCCAGCAGTCCACCGACTAGCCGAAAAAGCACAGATACGCAGTATTTT.

This clonotype came up many times. CDR3 residues: CSVAPAGSGNTIYF. In DNA, the CDR3 is TGCAGCGTTGCCCCGGCCGGGTCTGGAAACACCATATATTTT. The V gene is TRBV29-1, the J gene TRBJ1-3; D uncertain. Trimming stripped 4 bases from V and 1 base from J, with 11 bases between. CDR1 and CDR2 (germline): SQVTM, ANQGSEA. The CDR3 covers 14 residues.

This clonotype has a count of ten or more. The gene calls are TRBV10-3 and TRBJ2-7; 10 bases are shared with TRBD2. This CDR3 region has 15 residues. Germline V gene sequence: CDR1 ENHRY, CDR2 SYGVKD. Germline trimming cut 4 bases from V and 0 bases from J; bases unmatched to any gene: 3. This CDR3 is CAISVSGGTSYEQYF. The DNA of the CDR3 is TGTGCCATCAGTGTTAGCGGGGGGACCTCCTACGAGCAGTACTTC.

This clonotype occurred many times. The chain combines TRBV20-1 with TRBJ1-5, with D perhaps TRBD1 (5 bases). Trimming shortened V by 7 bases and J by 6 bases, and 19 bases separated the two germline ends. CDR1 and CDR2 (germline): DFQATT, SNEGSKA (reference sequence). CDR3 length: 14 residues. Here the CDR3 DNA reads TGCAGTGGGACAACAGCGGGGAGCGGTCAGCCCCAGCATTTT. Translation gives CSGTTAGSGQPQHF.

This clonotype was picked up many times. V gene TRBV4-1 combines with J gene TRBJ1-4; TRBD1 matches 8 bases. The CDR3 loop spans 13 amino acids. The junction had 5 bases not matched to a gene; V was cut back by 6 bases and J by 8 bases. The germline gives CDR1 MGHRA, CDR2 YSYEKL. The chain's CDR3 is CASRQQGVEKLFF. The CDR3 coding sequence is TGCGCCAGCAGACAACAGGGGGTGGAAAAACTGTTTTTT.

This clonotype has ten or more counts. The chain joins TRBV7-9 to TRBJ2-1; 7 bases map to TRBD1. V lost 4 bases and J lost 9; bases outside the gene matches: 3. This CDR3 is 12 amino acids long. CDR1 is SEHNR, CDR2 FQNEAQ, per germline (reference sequence). CDR3 coding DNA: TGTGCCAGCAGCTGGGGACAGTTTGAGCAGTTCTTC. It yields the protein CASSWGQFEQFF.

This sequence joins TRBV5-6 and TRBJ2-3, with a weak D call TRBD1 (6 bases). Germline V gene sequence: CDR1 SGHDT, CDR2 YYEEEE. The length of the CDR3 is 12 residues. V lost 3 bases and J lost 7, with 9 bases in between. In DNA, the CDR3 is TGTGCCAGCAGCTCGGACAGAAATACGCAGTATTTT. Translated: CASSSDRNTQYF.

This clonotype was seen many times. The rearrangement links TRBV5-5 to TRBJ1-5; 7 bases align to TRBD1. The germline V gene has CDR1 SGHKS and CDR2 YYEKEE (reference sequence). This CDR3 has 15 residues. V trimming: 4 bases; J trimming: 4 bases; junction bases outside the gene matches: 8. CDR3 region: CASSGVTGMNQPQHF. The DNA of the CDR3 is TGTGCCAGCAGCGGAGTGACAGGGATGAATCAGCCCCAGCATTTT.

This clonotype was detected only a few times. A clone one base away is much larger, so this may be a read error. This chain links TRBV7-8 with TRBJ1-6; D possibly corresponds to TRBD1 (5 bases). Germline V gene sequence: CDR1 SGHVS, CDR2 FQNEAQ. CDR3 length: 15 residues. CDR3 region: CASSLGGSYNSPLNF. Written as DNA, the CDR3 is TGTGCCAGCAGCTTAGGGGGCTCCTATAATTCACCCCTCAACTTT.

There are many counts of this clonotype. The chain has TRBV5-1 and TRBJ2-1, with 14 bases aligning to TRBD2. CDR1 is SGHRS and CDR2 is YFSETQ in the germline V gene. Trimming at V came to 4 bases and at J to 2 bases, leaving 8 bases not matched to a gene. CDR3 length: 18 residues. In DNA, the CDR3 is TGCGCCAGCAGCGGGGGACTAGCGGGGGCCCCCACCTACAATGAGCAGTTCTTC. It specifies CASSGGLAGAPTYNEQFF.

In its sample, this clonotype was seen many times. The V call is TRBV12-3 or TRBV12-4, the J call TRBJ2-3; D gene ambiguous. The CDR3 runs to 14 residues. Trimming pared 5 bases from V and 4 bases from J, leaving 13 bases between. Here the CDR3 reads CASSPSWAPDTQYF. CDR3 coding DNA: TGTGCCAGCAGTCCAAGCTGGGCCCCAGATACGCAGTATTTT.

This clonotype was seen repeatedly, ten times or more. The V and J genes are TRBV9 and TRBJ2-3; D is ambiguous. This CDR3 spans 14 amino acids. The germline V gene has CDR1 SGDLS and CDR2 YYNGEE. V was pared by 0 bases and J by 5 bases, with 10 bases between. The CDR3 sequence is CASSVALGIDTQYF. CDR3 nucleotides: TGTGCCAGCAGCGTAGCGCTAGGGATAGATACGCAGTATTTT.

As for this clonotype: A much larger clone differs from this one at a single base, so this may be a read error. V usage is TRBV6-5 and J usage is TRBJ1-1; D not resolved. The CDR3 has 13 amino acids. Germline V CDR1 and CDR2: MNHEY, SVGAGI. V lost 5 bases and J 11 bases, leaving 18 bases between the germline ends. The CDR3 is CASSPRKDDFAFF. The CDR3 bases are TGTGCCAGCAGTCCCCGGAAGGACGACTTCGCTTTCTTT.

Ten or more counts support this clonotype. The V and J genes are TRBV5-1 and TRBJ1-1; 7 bases fit TRBD1. The CDR3 totals 13 residues. V lost 3 bases to trimming and J lost 3 bases; unmatched junction nucleotides: 2. Looked up from germline, CDR1 is SGHRS and CDR2 is YFSETQ. In DNA form, the CDR3 reads TGCGCCAGCAGCTCAGGGGGTGACACTGAAGCTTTCTTT. Residues: CASSSGGDTEAFF. Using reference TRBV5-1 and TRBJ1-1 for the parts outside the CDR3, the full variable domain is KAGVTQTPRYLIKTRGQQVTLSCSPISGHRSVSWYQQTPGQGLQFLFEYFSETQRNKGNFPGRFSGRQFSNSRSEMNVSTLELGDSALYLCASSSGGDTEAFFGQGTRLTVV.

This clonotype was found many times. The chain combines TRBV7-8 with TRBJ2-7; 7 nucleotides line up with TRBD1. Losses at the gene ends were 5 bases for V and 4 bases for J; bases not matched to a gene: 5. CDR1 SGHVS and CDR2 FQNEAQ come from the germline V gene. The CDR3 covers 13 residues. The CDR3 nucleotides are TGTGCCAGCAGCCAGACAGGGAAATACGAGCAGTACTTC. It specifies CASSQTGKYEQYF.

At least ten counts were recorded for this clonotype. This chain uses TRBV5-5 with TRBJ2-7, with D possibly matching TRBD1 (6 bases). This CDR3 contains 14 residues. The germline V gene has CDR1 SGHKS and CDR2 YYEKEE (reference sequence). Between the trimmed V and J ends, which lost 0 bases and 12 bases, there was a span of 19 bases. DNA of the CDR3: TGTGCCAGCAGCTTGGACCCACTCAGGGGATTAACGTACTTC. Amino acid sequence: CASSLDPLRGLTYF.

As for this clonotype: The conserved final phenylalanine or tryptophan is absent from the CDR3, which likely points to a read error. The chain couples TRBV5-5 to TRBJ1-5; D is unclear. The CDR3 sequence is 14 residues long. V gave up 3 bases and J gave up 4 bases, with 11 bases separating them. The V gene's germline CDR1 is SGHKS and CDR2 YYEKEE (reference sequence). The CDR3: CASSSVRSNQPQHC. The CDR3 DNA sequence: TGTGCCAGCAGCTCCGTCAGAAGTAATCAGCCCCAGCATTGT.

This clonotype was seen many times. J is TRBJ2-7 and V is TRBV18; D uncertain. Trimming stripped 5 bases from V and 2 bases from J, with 10 bases between. Germline-derived CDR1 and CDR2 are KGHSH and LQKENI. This CDR3 is 13 amino acids long. The CDR3 region has the DNA TGTGCCAGCTCAGAGCCAGGAACCTACGAGCAGTACTTC. It translates to CASSEPGTYEQYF.

This clonotype turned up a few times. This rearrangement joins TRBV3-1 to TRBJ1-6; D is possibly TRBD1 (6 bases). Trimming shortened V by 4 bases and J by 5 bases, and 9 bases separated the two germline ends. This CDR3 contains 14 residues. Germline loops: CDR1 LGHDT, CDR2 YNNKEL (reference sequence). The CDR3 spells CASSRDTNNSPLHF. In DNA, the CDR3 is TGTGCCAGCAGCCGGGACACCAATAATTCACCCCTCCACTTT.

The sample holds many counts of this clonotype. CDR3 sequence (DNA): TGTGCCAGCAGTTCAGGAGGGCGGGGGTATGACACCGGGGAGCTGTTTTTT. It yields the protein CASSSGGRGYDTGELFF. The rearrangement joins TRBV27 to TRBJ2-2; 7 bases are a match to TRBD2. The CDR3 extends over 17 amino acids. V gave up 4 bases and J gave up 3 bases; unmatched junction bases: 11. Germline CDR1 reads MNHEY; CDR2 reads SMNVEV (reference sequence).

A remark on this clonotype: This may come from a read error, since a much larger clone is one base off. Here the CDR3 DNA reads TGTGCCAGCAGTTTCGGACTCCGAGATACCCAGTACTTC. Protein: CASSFGLRDTQYF. The chain links TRBV27 to TRBJ2-5; a weak D match, TRBD2 (5 bases). V lost 3 bases to trimming and J lost 8 bases, with 13 bases between them. This CDR3 has 13 residues. Germline lookup yields CDR1 MNHEY and CDR2 SMNVEV (reference sequence).